Here is one T cell receptor (beta chain) with its context. The sample belongs to a study of CD8 T cells in Susac syndrome. The CDR3 consists of 16 residues. V was cut by 2 bases and J by 4 bases, with 18 bases left in between. The germline gives CDR1 SGHRS, CDR2 YFSETQ. RNA amounts of roughly 0.5 to 1 ug underwent reverse transcription with random hexamers. TCRdb independently ran MiXCR on the immunoSEQ multiplex PCR reads; one entry per CDR3 protein. The sample gives roughly 330,000 distinct CDR3 sequences, about 92% of which show up once; approximately 0.065% is in the top ten. This TCR derives from a human donor with multiple sclerosis. This chain links TRBV5-1 with TRBJ1-1, with D possibly TRBD1 on 6 matching bases. Sample: CD4+ T cells from PBMCs. The CDR3 region has the DNA TGCGCCAGCAGCTTAGCAGGGGTGGGTTTCGGCACTGAAGCTTTCTTT. Its translation: CASSLAGVGFGTEAFF.